The text below deals with one TCR beta chain. Its target is unknown. This sample was taken from a study of early T cells in non-severe SARS-CoV-2 infection. Study results and caveats: A preference for anti-spike CD8 responses marked VDJdb matching, which missed private and CD4 specificities.

In the library, individual cDNA molecules carried attached unique molecular identifiers. TCRdb reprocessed the 5' RACE reads with MiXCR, giving one entry per CDR3 protein. The repertoire consists of 50,000 to 70,000 distinct CDR3 sequences, with just under 9% occurring once and the leading ten covering 17%. This CDR3 is 15 amino acids long. The germline CDR1 and CDR2 sequences are SGHRS and YFSETQ. V shed 1 base and J shed 2 bases, with 7 bases lying between them. The V and J genes are TRBV5-1 and TRBJ2-6; D gene ambiguous. The receptor was derived from an adult who was a healthcare worker with PCR-confirmed SARS-CoV-2 infection or an uninfected control (not recorded which). The specimen sequenced was whole blood. The CDR3 nucleotides read TGCGCCAGCAGCTTGATGTCCACTGGGGCCAACGTCCTGACTTTC. This encodes CASSLMSTGANVLTF.